The 6 T cell receptor beta chains below were found in one sample sequenced in a study of blood T cell repertoires in COVID-19. TCRdb's copy holds only in-frame clones and misses some; the assay was immunoSEQ multiplex PCR. Of roughly 300,000 clones listed, around 87% are singletons. Sequencing was carried out using peripheral blood. Receptors originate from a woman aged 45 to 65 who had recovered from COVID-19.

The chain combines TRBV9 with TRBJ2-1, with a tentative D call TRBD2 (5 bases). From germline, CDR1 is SGDLS and CDR2 YYNGEE. Trimming removed 0 bases at V and 7 bases at J, with 11 bases between. The CDR3 is 14 residues long. The CDR3 nucleotides read TGTGCCAGCAGCGTAGGGGCTAGCATGAATGAGCAGTTCTTC. Translation: CASSVGASMNEQFF. The full variable domain, completed using reference TRBV9 and TRBJ2-1, is DSGVTQTPKHLITATGQRVTLRCSPRSGDLSVYWYQQSLDQGLQFLIQYYNGEERAKGNILERFSAQQFPDLHSELNLSSLELGDSALYFCASSVGASMNEQFFGPGTRLTVL.

The rearrangement uses TRBV27 and TRBJ2-7, with D possibly being TRBD1 (6 bases). Trimming removed 5 bases at V and 4 bases at J, with 9 bases between. This CDR3 comprises 12 residues. CDR1 is MNHEY and CDR2 is SMNVEV in the germline V gene (reference sequence). CDR3 sequence reads: CASSKQGYEQYF. The CDR3 region has the DNA TGTGCCAGCAGTAAACAGGGATACGAGCAGTACTTC.

V and J are TRBV10-3 and TRBJ1-3; 8 bases fit TRBD1. J was trimmed by 2 bases and V by 0 bases; bases with no gene match: 6. The CDR3 is 17 residues long. Germline V gives CDR1 ENHRY, CDR2 SYGVKD. The CDR3 here is CAISESGQGRAGNTIYF. CDR3 sequence (DNA): TGTGCCATCAGTGAGTCAGGACAGGGAAGAGCTGGAAACACCATATATTTT.

J is TRBJ2-6 and V is TRBV6-5; D gene ambiguous. This CDR3 region has 12 residues. The V and J ends lost 8 bases and 4 bases respectively, with 6 bases between them. Germline loops: CDR1 MNHEY, CDR2 SVGAGI. CDR3 amino acids: CASQSGANVLTF. As DNA, the CDR3 is TGTGCCAGCCAATCCGGGGCCAACGTCCTGACTTTC.

V gene TRBV4-3 combines with J gene TRBJ1-2; D remains unclear. Trimming removed 1 base from V and 8 bases from J, with 14 bases in between. Germline CDR1 and CDR2: LGHNA and YSLEER. CDR3 length: 14 amino acids. The DNA for the CDR3 is TGCGCCAGCAGCCAAGGCATACAGTCTATCGGCTACACCTTC. It encodes CASSQGIQSIGYTF.

The genes are TRBV28 and TRBJ1-2; 8 bases are a match to TRBD1. After removal of 5 bases from V and 4 bases from J, the junction contained 9 bases not matched to a gene. Germline V lookup: CDR1 MDHEN, CDR2 SYDVKM. The CDR3 loop spans 15 amino acids. CDR3 nucleotide sequence: TGTGCCAGCAGTCCGTCAGGGGGCAGGAGCTATGGCTACACCTTC. Translating gives CASSPSGGRSYGYTF.